The 27 T cell receptor beta chains presented below share a single source sample, sequenced in a study of CD4 T cells in relation to SARS-CoV-2 and coronaviruses. Sequencing was performed with immunoSEQ multiplex PCR; in TCRdb, only in-frame clones are kept and a portion is missing. The repertoire has tens of thousands of clones, about nine tenths of them found once; the top ten carry about 1.5%. The unexposed donors gave CD4+ T cells in about 2010-2018, prior to COVID-19. Material: memory CD4+ T cells from PBMCs. Receptors were obtained from a human donor in good health.

The chain is built from TRBV19 and TRBJ2-7, with D tentatively TRBD1 or TRBD2 (6 bases each). CDR3 size: 14 residues. The V gene lost 6 bases and the J gene lost 12 bases, with 24 bases spanning the gap. Germline V CDR1 and CDR2: LNHDA, SQIVND (reference sequence). The CDR3 reads CASSQTPRRGHMYF. The CDR3 nucleotides read TGTGCCAGTAGCCAAACCCCTCGGAGGGGACACATGTACTTC.

This clone was picked up one time. J is TRBJ2-3 and V is TRBV13; 8 bases fit TRBD1. The CDR3 sequence is 15 residues long. The junction had 2 bases not matched to a gene; V was cut back by 1 base and J by 2 bases. CDR1 is PRHDT and CDR2 is FYEKMQ in the germline V gene (reference sequence). The CDR3 coding sequence is TGTGCCAGCAGCTTAGCAGGGGGCCTCACAGATACGCAGTATTTT. As protein: CASSLAGGLTDTQYF. Full variable domain (remainder filled in from reference TRBV13 and TRBJ2-3): AAGVIQSPRHLIKEKRETATLKCYPIPRHDTVYWYQQGPGQDPQFLISFYEKMQSDKGSIPDRFSAQQFSDYHSELNMSSLELGDSALYFCASSLAGGLTDTQYFGPGTRLTVL.

This sequence joins TRBV7-6 and TRBJ2-7; a weak D match, TRBD1 (5 bases). CDR1 is SGHVS and CDR2 is FNYEAQ in the germline V gene. Trimming pared 1 base from V and 6 bases from J, leaving 10 bases between. The CDR3 consists of 13 residues. The chain's CDR3 is CASSLVVGREQYF. In DNA form, the CDR3 reads TGTGCCAGCAGCTTAGTGGTGGGGCGCGAGCAGTACTTC.

This chain connects TRBV2 to TRBJ1-5; 10 bases are shared with TRBD1. This CDR3 region has 17 residues. Looked up from germline, CDR1 is SNHLY and CDR2 is FYNNEI. V was clipped by 6 bases and J by 1 base; unmatched bases: 9. DNA for the CDR3: TGTGCCAGCAGAGGGGAGACAGGGGGCTTGAGCAATCAGCCCCAGCATTTT. Translated: CASRGETGGLSNQPQHF.

The chain links TRBV4-1 to TRBJ1-1; 8 bases match TRBD1. Losses at the gene ends were 4 bases for V and 3 bases for J; bases not matched to a gene: 13. The CDR3 is 17 amino acids. Germline CDR1 and CDR2: MGHRA and YSYEKL. In DNA, the CDR3 is TGCGCCAGCAGCCGGGGGCAGGGGGCGCGAGGCTACACTGAAGCTTTCTTT. The encoded protein is CASSRGQGARGYTEAFF.

The rearrangement uses TRBV2 and TRBJ2-1, with a tentative D call TRBD2 (5 bases). The CDR3 has 13 residues. Trimming removed 2 bases from V and 15 bases from J, with 17 bases in between. Germline CDR1 SNHLY, CDR2 FYNNEI. In DNA, the CDR3 is TGTGCCAGCAGTGAAAGGGAGCTCCCAAAGGGGTTCTTC. Translated, it gives CASSERELPKGFF. Complete variable domain (other parts from reference TRBV2 and TRBJ2-1): EPEVTQTPSHQVTQMGQEVILRCVPISNHLYFYWYRQILGQKVEFLVSFYNNEISEKSEIFDDQFSVERPDGSNFTLKIRSTKLEDSAMYFCASSERELPKGFFGPGTRLTVL.

This clone was found once. The rearrangement joins TRBV19 to TRBJ2-7, with TRBD2 as a possible D gene (6 bases). The germline gives CDR1 LNHDA, CDR2 SQIVND (reference sequence). Trimming shortened V by 3 bases and J by 0 bases, and 9 bases separated the two germline ends. The CDR3 runs 14 residues. CDR3 DNA sequence: TGTGCCAGTAGTATCGCGGGATCCTCCTACGAGCAGTACTTC. Translation: CASSIAGSSYEQYF.

This sequence joins TRBV18 and TRBJ2-1, with a tentative D call TRBD1 (5 bases). V was clipped by 3 bases and J by 7 bases, with 10 bases between them. CDR3 length equals 13 residues. CDR1 and CDR2 from the germline V gene are KGHSH and LQKENI. CDR3 DNA: TGTGCCAGCTCACCGCAGGGTAATAATGAGCAGTTCTTC. Amino acids: CASSPQGNNEQFF.

The chain combines TRBV10-3 with TRBJ2-7, with TRBD2 matching 7 bases. CDR1 ENHRY and CDR2 SYGVKD come from the germline V gene. CDR3 size: 13 residues. Losses at the gene ends were 8 bases for V and 7 bases for J; bases not matched to a gene: 11. The CDR3 DNA is TGTGCCATCTCCACGGCGGGAGTGAAGGAGCAGTACTTC. As protein: CAISTAGVKEQYF.

The V call is TRBV5-6, the J call TRBJ2-7; 10 nucleotides agree with TRBD2. Germline V gene sequence: CDR1 SGHDT, CDR2 YYEEEE. V lost 7 bases and J lost 6; bases outside the gene matches: 7. The CDR3 spans 13 residues. CDR3: CASGGLAELEQYF. In DNA, the CDR3 is TGTGCCAGCGGTGGACTAGCGGAGCTCGAGCAGTACTTC.

This CDR3 is CASSQDGGSEQFF. The CDR3 DNA reads TGTGCCAGCAGCCAAGACGGGGGCAGTGAGCAGTTCTTC. The chain combines TRBV14 with TRBJ2-1, with D possibly called TRBD1 or TRBD2 (6 bases each). The CDR3 sequence is 13 residues long. Germline lookup yields CDR1 SGHDN and CDR2 FVKESK. V lost 0 bases to trimming and J lost 9 bases, with 9 bases between them. Combining the CDR3 with reference TRBV14 and TRBJ2-1 gives the whole variable domain EAGVTQFPSHSVIEKGQTVTLRCDPISGHDNLYWYRRVMGKEIKFLLHFVKESKQDESGMPNNRFLAERTGGTYSTLKVQPAELEDSGVYFCASSQDGGSEQFFGPGTRLTVL.

The chain uses TRBV15 and TRBJ1-5, with 8 nucleotides matching TRBD1. The CDR3 spans 17 residues. The germline V gene has CDR1 LNHNV and CDR2 YYDKDF (reference sequence). V lost 2 bases to trimming and J lost 3 bases; unmatched junction nucleotides: 9. For the CDR3, the DNA is TGTGCCACCAGCAGAACCGCCGGACAGGGCGCCAATCAGCCCCAGCATTTT. Its translation is CATSRTAGQGANQPQHF.

V and J are TRBV10-3 and TRBJ2-7; TRBD2 is a possible D gene (5 bases). The CDR3 is 12 amino acids. Germline assignment: CDR1 ENHRY and CDR2 SYGVKD. V was shortened by 10 bases and J by 4 bases, with 14 bases between the two germline ends. The CDR3 DNA follows: TGTGCCACCCTAGAGACGGGATACGAGCAGTACTTC. Translated, it gives CATLETGYEQYF.

This clone was observed a handful of times. The J gene is TRBJ1-5, the V gene TRBV5-8; no firm D call. Germline CDR1 reads SGHTS; CDR2 reads YDEGEE. V gave up 1 base and J gave up 7 bases, with 9 bases separating them. This CDR3 is built from 13 residues. CDR3 region: CASSLYVEQPQHF. CDR3 coding DNA: TGTGCCAGCAGCTTGTATGTAGAGCAGCCCCAGCATTTT.

The chain recombines TRBV6-5 with TRBJ1-1; D is unresolved. The CDR3 is made up of 15 amino acids. The V and J ends lost 7 bases and 1 base respectively, with 16 bases between them. Germline V gene data show CDR1 as MNHEY and CDR2 as SVGAGI. CDR3 sequence reads: CASTRVAVTNTEAFF. In DNA form, the CDR3 reads TGTGCCAGCACCCGGGTGGCGGTCACGAACACTGAAGCTTTCTTT.

This sequence joins TRBV6-5 and TRBJ1-4; TRBD1 agrees at 8 bases. The V and J ends lost 6 bases and 6 bases, in that order; junction bases with no gene match: 9. CDR3 length equals 15 residues. Per the germline V gene, CDR1 is MNHEY and CDR2 is SVGAGI. CDR3 region: CASSRLGTGDEKLFF. DNA for the CDR3: TGTGCCAGCAGCCGCCTCGGGACAGGCGATGAAAAACTGTTTTTT.

The genes are TRBV28 and TRBJ2-7; the D gene could be TRBD1 or TRBD2 (5 bases each). V dropped 8 bases and J dropped 3 bases, with 20 bases sitting between them. The CDR3 has 15 amino acids. Germline loops: CDR1 MDHEN, CDR2 SYDVKM. Written as DNA, the CDR3 is TGTGCCAGCGAAACCTCCGGGACCCAACTCTACGAGCAGTACTTC. Residues: CASETSGTQLYEQYF.

The genes are TRBV25-1 and TRBJ1-4, with TRBD1 identical over 8 bases. CDR1 is MGHDK and CDR2 is SYGVNS in the germline V gene. The V gene end was trimmed by 4 bases and the J gene end by 4 bases; junction bases not matched to a gene: 5. There are 15 residues in the CDR3. The CDR3 region has the DNA TGTGCCAGCAGTGGCTACAGGGGGGGTAATGAAAAACTGTTTTTT. Its protein is CASSGYRGGNEKLFF.

The V and J genes are TRBV15 and TRBJ2-3; D gene ambiguous. V gave up 3 bases and J gave up 4 bases, with 17 bases separating them. The CDR3 extends over 16 amino acids. The germline CDR1 and CDR2 sequences are LNHNV and YYDKDF (reference sequence). Here the CDR3 DNA reads TGTGCCACCAGCAGCGATACTACCATACGGGCAGATACGCAGTATTTT. Protein: CATSSDTTIRADTQYF.

V is TRBV28 and J is TRBJ2-1; 7 nucleotides line up with TRBD1. V was pared by 3 bases and J by 8 bases, with 7 bases of the junction left unmatched. Germline-derived CDR1 and CDR2 are MDHEN and SYDVKM. CDR3 length equals 14 residues. CDR3 sequence: CASSFVNRGYEQFF. CDR3 DNA sequence: TGTGCCAGCAGTTTTGTAAACAGGGGCTATGAGCAGTTCTTC.

The genes are TRBV18 and TRBJ2-1, with 11 nucleotides matching TRBD2. The ends lost 2 bases at V and 1 base at J; junction bases unmatched: 7. Germline CDR1 KGHSH, CDR2 LQKENI. CDR3 length: 18 amino acids. The DNA of the CDR3 is TGTGCCAGCTCACCAGCGGGGATAGCGGGAGGGTCCTACAATGAGCAGTTCTTC. Its translation: CASSPAGIAGGSYNEQFF.

The rearrangement uses TRBV7-3 and TRBJ2-4; possibly TRBD1 or TRBD2 for D (5 bases each). The CDR3 totals 22 residues. V was cut by 0 bases and J by 10 bases, with 37 bases left in between. In germline, CDR1 is SGHTA, CDR2 FQGTGA. The CDR3 region is CASSLTHPTFLASIAVPGIQYF. Here the CDR3 DNA reads TGTGCCAGCAGCTTAACTCATCCAACGTTCCTAGCCTCTATAGCCGTACCAGGGATTCAGTACTTC.

This clone appeared a single time. CDR3 residues: CASSGQLSYEQYF. The CDR3 DNA reads TGTGCCAGCTCGGGACAGCTCTCCTACGAGCAGTACTTC. J is TRBJ2-7 and V is TRBV2, with 7 bases lining up with TRBD1. CDR1 is SNHLY, CDR2 FYNNEI, per germline. The CDR3 covers 13 residues. Germline trimming cut 8 bases from V and 0 bases from J; bases unmatched to any gene: 4.

The chain links TRBV9 to TRBJ2-7, with D perhaps matching TRBD2 (6 bases). Germline CDR1 is SGDLS and CDR2 is YYNGEE. The ends were cut back, 2 bases at V and 6 bases at J, with 15 bases in the middle. This CDR3 is 14 amino acids long. Written as DNA, the CDR3 is TGTGCCAGCAGCGTGGAGGCTAGCGTCTCCGAGCAGTACTTC. Encoded protein: CASSVEASVSEQYF.

The J gene is TRBJ1-3, the V gene TRBV7-2; D is unresolved. The CDR3 length is 15 residues. The germline V and J ends were trimmed by 6 bases and 5 bases, with 17 bases remaining between them. Germline CDR1 SGHTA, CDR2 FQGNSA. The CDR3 DNA reads TGTGCCAGCAGTTATTCTGGAGAGTCGAGAAACACCATATATTTT. It is translated as CASSYSGESRNTIYF.

This chain joins TRBV5-5 and TRBJ2-3; weak D call: TRBD2 (6 bases). In germline, CDR1 is SGHKS, CDR2 YYEKEE (reference sequence). The CDR3 sequence is 16 residues long. V was trimmed by 6 bases and J by 0 bases, leaving 17 bases between them. CDR3 nucleotides: TGTGCCAGCACCTTTCCCCGGGACTTCAGCACAGATACGCAGTATTTT. Translation: CASTFPRDFSTDTQYF.

This rearrangement joins TRBV28 to TRBJ2-5; tentative D call: TRBD2 (6 bases). The CDR3 runs to 15 residues. Germline V gene lookup returns CDR1 MDHEN and CDR2 SYDVKM. Trimming took 5 bases from V and 4 from J, leaving 17 bases between them. The DNA of the CDR3 is TGTGCCAGCAGTACCCCCGGAAGGGGAGGAGAGACCCAGTACTTC. Translation gives CASSTPGRGGETQYF.